This T cell receptor beta chain was recorded in a study of T cells in Graves' hyperthyroidism and ophthalmopathy. Findings and limits, study-wide: It was a median around 6 months before onset that the model predicted ophthalmopathy. Blood also showed most of the thyroid clonotypes that were expanded above 0.001.

No ophthalmopathy progression within 18 months constituted stable Graves' hyperthyroidism. This clonotype was picked up many times. Its matching antigen is unknown. The TCR beta CDR3 regions underwent amplification using RNA transcripts as the source. First-round RT-PCR targeting the TCR CDR3 was performed with the HTBI primer set. TCRdb called the multiplex PCR reads again in MiXCR, with one record for every CDR3 protein. The sample carries about 560,000 distinct CDR3 sequences, 13% to 15% recorded once. The CDR3 length is 16 residues. Trimming at V came to 2 bases and at J to 3 bases, leaving 4 bases not matched to a gene. Germline V gene data show CDR1 as MNHEY and CDR2 as SMNVEV (reference sequence).

This receptor was obtained from a woman in her forties with Graves' hyperthyroidism. What was sequenced was blood. The chain uses TRBV27 and TRBJ2-1; 10 nucleotides match TRBD2. In DNA, the CDR3 is TGTGCCAGCAGTTTAGAGAGCGGGAGGGACTACAATGAGCAGTTCTTC. It translates to CASSLESGRDYNEQFF.